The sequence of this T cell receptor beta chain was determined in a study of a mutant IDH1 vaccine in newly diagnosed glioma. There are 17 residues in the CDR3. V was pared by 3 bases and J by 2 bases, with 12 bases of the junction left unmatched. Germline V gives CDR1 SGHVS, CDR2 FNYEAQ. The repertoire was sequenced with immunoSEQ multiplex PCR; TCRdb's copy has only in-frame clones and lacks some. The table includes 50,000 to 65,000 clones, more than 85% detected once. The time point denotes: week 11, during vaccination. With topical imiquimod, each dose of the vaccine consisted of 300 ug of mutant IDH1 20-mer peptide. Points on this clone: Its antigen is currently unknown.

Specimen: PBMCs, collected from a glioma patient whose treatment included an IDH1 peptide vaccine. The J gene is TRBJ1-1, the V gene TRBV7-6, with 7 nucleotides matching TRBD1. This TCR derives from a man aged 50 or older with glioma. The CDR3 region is CASSLVGNYRGNTEAFF. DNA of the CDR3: TGTGCCAGCAGCTTGGTGGGGAACTACAGGGGAAACACTGAAGCTTTCTTT.